What follows is one TCR beta chain and its context. Antigen specificity is unknown. These data come from a study of T cells after yellow fever vaccination. General study points: Only a minor proportion of clonotypes was detected across both CD4 and CD8 compartments.

Each CDR3 protein gets one entry after TCRdb re-called the 5' RACE reads with MiXCR. The sample has under 550,000 distinct CDR3 sequences; roughly 22% are singletons. Germline V gives CDR1 DFQATT, CDR2 SNEGSKA (reference sequence). The CDR3 sequence is 12 residues long. V and J are TRBV20-1 and TRBJ2-2, with a possible D match to TRBD2 (5 bases). This sequence originates from a man aged 18 to 29 who received the YFV17D yellow fever vaccine. Sample: PBMCs, taken 21 days after the first yellow fever vaccination. The CDR3: CSATSAPGELFF. DNA of the CDR3: TGCAGCGCAACTAGTGCCCCCGGGGAGCTGTTTTTT.